This T cell receptor beta chain is from a study of regulatory T cells in long-lasting Graves disease. General study results and limits: Persistent disease was characterized by preferential usage of TRBV28, TRBJ1-2 and TRBJ2-5. Patients with persistent Graves' had lower TCR diversity than newly diagnosed patients.

As to time point: newly diagnosed GD, antithyroid drugs for less than 3 months. From PBMCs, RNA was extracted and then used to make the TCR library. Investigators prepared the TCR beta libraries by applying iRepertoire HTBI primers and Arm-PCR of CDR3 regions. From the multiplex PCR reads, TCRdb called clonotypes with MiXCR, one entry per CDR3 protein. The table records approximately 400,000 distinct CDR3 sequences, about 16% of them present only once. The trim removed 7 bases at V and 1 base at J, leaving 8 bases unmatched. Germline CDR1 reads MNHEY; CDR2 reads SMNVEV (reference sequence). The CDR3 is made up of 15 amino acids. There are many counts of this clonotype. Antigen: not known.

The genes are TRBV27 and TRBJ1-1, with 8 nucleotides matching TRBD1. The clonotype originates from a female donor with Graves disease. The sample was peripheral blood mononuclear cells (PBMCs), taken at new diagnosis, from a patient treated with antithyroid drugs. CDR3 in amino acids: CASTRTGGSNTEAFF. In nucleotides, the CDR3 is TGTGCCAGCACGAGAACAGGGGGGTCGAACACTGAAGCTTTCTTT.